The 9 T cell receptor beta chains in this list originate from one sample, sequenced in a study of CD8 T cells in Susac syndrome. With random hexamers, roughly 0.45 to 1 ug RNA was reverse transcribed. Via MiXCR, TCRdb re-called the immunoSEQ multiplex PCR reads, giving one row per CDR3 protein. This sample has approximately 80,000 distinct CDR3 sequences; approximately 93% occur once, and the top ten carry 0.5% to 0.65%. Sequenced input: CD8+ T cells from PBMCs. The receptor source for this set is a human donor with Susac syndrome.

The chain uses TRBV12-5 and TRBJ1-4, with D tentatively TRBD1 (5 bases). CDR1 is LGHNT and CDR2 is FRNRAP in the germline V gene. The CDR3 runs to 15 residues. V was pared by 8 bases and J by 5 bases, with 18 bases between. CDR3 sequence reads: CASHTRDGRNEKLFF. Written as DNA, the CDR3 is TGTGCTAGTCACACCCGGGACGGTAGAAATGAAAAACTGTTTTTT. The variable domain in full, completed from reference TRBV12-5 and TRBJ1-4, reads DARVTQTPRHKVTEMGQEVTMRCQPILGHNTVFWYRQTMMQGLELLAYFRNRAPLDDSGMPKDRFSAEMPDATLATLKIQPSEPRDSAVYFCASHTRDGRNEKLFFGSGTQLSVL.

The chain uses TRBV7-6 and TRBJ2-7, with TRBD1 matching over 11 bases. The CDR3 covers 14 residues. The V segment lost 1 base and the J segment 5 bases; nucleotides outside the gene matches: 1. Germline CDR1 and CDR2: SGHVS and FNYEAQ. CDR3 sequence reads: CASSLGTGGHEQYF. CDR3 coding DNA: TGTGCCAGCAGCTTAGGGACAGGGGGCCACGAGCAGTACTTC.

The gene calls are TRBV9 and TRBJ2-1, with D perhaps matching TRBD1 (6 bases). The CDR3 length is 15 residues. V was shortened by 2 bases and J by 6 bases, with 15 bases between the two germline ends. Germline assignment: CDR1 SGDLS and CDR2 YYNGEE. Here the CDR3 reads CASSVSGGRGNEQFF. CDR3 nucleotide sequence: TGTGCCAGCAGCGTTAGTGGGGGCCGGGGCAATGAGCAGTTCTTC.

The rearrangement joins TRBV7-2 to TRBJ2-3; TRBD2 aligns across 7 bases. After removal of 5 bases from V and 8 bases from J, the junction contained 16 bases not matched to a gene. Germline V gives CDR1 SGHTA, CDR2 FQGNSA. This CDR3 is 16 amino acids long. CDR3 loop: CASSTPLAVREGTQYF. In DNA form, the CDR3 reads TGTGCCAGCAGCACCCCCCTAGCGGTCCGAGAGGGTACGCAGTATTTT.

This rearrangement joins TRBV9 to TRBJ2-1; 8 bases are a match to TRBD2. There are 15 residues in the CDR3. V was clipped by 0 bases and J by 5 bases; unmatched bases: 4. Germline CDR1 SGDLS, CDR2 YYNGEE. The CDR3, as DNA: TGTGCCAGCAGCGTAGGCGGGGGGCTCGACAATGAGCAGTTCTTC. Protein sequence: CASSVGGGLDNEQFF.

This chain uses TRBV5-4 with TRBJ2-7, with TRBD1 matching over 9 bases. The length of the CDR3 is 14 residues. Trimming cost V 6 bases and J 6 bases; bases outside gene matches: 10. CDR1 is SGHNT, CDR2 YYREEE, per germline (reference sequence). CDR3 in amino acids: CASKPQGQGGEQYF. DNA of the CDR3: TGTGCCAGCAAGCCCCAGGGACAGGGAGGCGAGCAGTACTTC.

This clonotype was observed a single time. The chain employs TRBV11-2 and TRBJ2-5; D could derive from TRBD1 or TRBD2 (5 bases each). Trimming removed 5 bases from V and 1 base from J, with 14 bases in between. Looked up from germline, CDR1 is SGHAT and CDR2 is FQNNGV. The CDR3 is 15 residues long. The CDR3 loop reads CASSGWGIAQETQYF. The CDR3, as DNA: TGTGCCAGCAGCGGATGGGGGATTGCCCAAGAGACCCAGTACTTC.

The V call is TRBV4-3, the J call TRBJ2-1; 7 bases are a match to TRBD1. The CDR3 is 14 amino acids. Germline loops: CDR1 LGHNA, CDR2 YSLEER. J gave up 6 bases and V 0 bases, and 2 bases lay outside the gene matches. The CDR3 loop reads CASSQEYRGNEQFF. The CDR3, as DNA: TGCGCCAGCAGCCAAGAGTACAGGGGCAATGAGCAGTTCTTC.

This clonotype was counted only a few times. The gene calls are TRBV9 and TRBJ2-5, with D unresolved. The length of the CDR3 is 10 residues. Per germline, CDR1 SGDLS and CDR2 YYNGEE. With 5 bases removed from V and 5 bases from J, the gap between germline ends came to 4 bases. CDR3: CASSGETQYF. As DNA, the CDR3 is TGTGCCAGCAGTGGGGAGACCCAGTACTTC.